What follows is one TCR beta chain and its context. Its antigen remains unidentified. V lost 4 bases and J lost 0, with 16 bases in between. CDR3 length: 17 amino acids. These data originate in a study of T-cell memory formation after mild COVID-19. Broader study findings: Clones that contracted from day 15 to 85 had balanced CD4/CD8; later expanders were CD4+ biased.

Constant-segment primers were used for 5'RACE, and the resulting TCR alpha and TCR beta cDNA libraries carried sample barcodes and UMIs. Using its own MiXCR run on the 5' RACE reads, TCRdb lists one record per CDR3 protein. The sample carries about 200,000 distinct CDR3 sequences, 16% recorded once. The sequenced sample was PBMCs or a T cell subset sorted from them (not recorded which). The receptor was derived from an adult woman who had mild COVID-19 (a few samples of this study predate the infection). Cell type and time point are not known. The chain carries TRBV12-3 or TRBV12-4 and TRBJ2-4; either TRBD1 or TRBD2 may fit D (6 bases each). CDR3 protein: CASSSRGQTLAKNIQYF. The CDR3 DNA reads TGTGCCAGCAGTTCACGGGGGCAGACACTAGCCAAAAACATTCAGTACTTC.